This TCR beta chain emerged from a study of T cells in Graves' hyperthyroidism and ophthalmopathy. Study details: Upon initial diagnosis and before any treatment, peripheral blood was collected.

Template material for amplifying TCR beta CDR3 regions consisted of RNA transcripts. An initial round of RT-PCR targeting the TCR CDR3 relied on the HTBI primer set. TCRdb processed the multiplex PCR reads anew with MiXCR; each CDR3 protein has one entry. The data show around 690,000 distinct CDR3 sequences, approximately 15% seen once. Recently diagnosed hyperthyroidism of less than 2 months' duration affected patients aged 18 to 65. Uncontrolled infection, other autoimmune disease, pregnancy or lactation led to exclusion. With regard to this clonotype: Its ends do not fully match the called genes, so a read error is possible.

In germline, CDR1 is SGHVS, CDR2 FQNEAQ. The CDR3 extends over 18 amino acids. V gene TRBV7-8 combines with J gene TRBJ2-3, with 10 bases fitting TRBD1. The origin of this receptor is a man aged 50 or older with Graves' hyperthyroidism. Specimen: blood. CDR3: CASSQGIRQGARRDTQYF. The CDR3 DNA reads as TGCGCCAGCAGCCAAGGGATTCGACAGGGGGCGCGTAGAGATACGCAGTATTTT.